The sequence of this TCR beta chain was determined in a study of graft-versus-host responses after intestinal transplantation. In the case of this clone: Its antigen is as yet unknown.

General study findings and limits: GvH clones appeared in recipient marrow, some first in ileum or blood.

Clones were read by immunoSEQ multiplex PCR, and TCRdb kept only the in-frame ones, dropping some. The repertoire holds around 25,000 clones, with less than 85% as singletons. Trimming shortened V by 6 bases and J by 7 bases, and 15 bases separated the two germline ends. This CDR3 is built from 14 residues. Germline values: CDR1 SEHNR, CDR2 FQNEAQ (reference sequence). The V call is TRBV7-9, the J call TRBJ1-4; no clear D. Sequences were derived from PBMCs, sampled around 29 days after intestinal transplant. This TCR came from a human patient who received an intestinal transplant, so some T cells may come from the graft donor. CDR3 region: CASRLTGDAEKLFF. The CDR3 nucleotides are TGTGCCAGCAGATTAACTGGGGATGCTGAAAAACTGTTTTTT.